Presented here are 30 T cell receptor beta chains from one specimen sequenced in a study of CD8+ T cells in alopecia areata. RNA extraction and reverse transcription yielded cDNA as sequencing template. Sequencing used immunoSEQ multiplex PCR; TCRdb keeps in-frame clones, though not all of them. The table lists 190,000 or so clones, roughly 62% of them singletons. The treatment here: oral pan-JAK inhibitor, 5-10 mg twice daily. Sequencing used CD8+ T cells sorted from blood, obtained at week 24, from a patient treated with tofacitinib. The receptors come from a human donor with alopecia areata.

V and J are TRBV4-1 and TRBJ2-2; D not resolved. Trimming pared 4 bases from V and 6 bases from J, leaving 18 bases between. This CDR3 has 16 amino acids. The germline gives CDR1 MGHRA, CDR2 YSYEKL. The CDR3 region has the DNA TGCGCCAGCAGCCCAGGAGCCGCCGCGAGAGCCGGGGAGCTGTTTTTT. It translates to CASSPGAAARAGELFF.

The rearrangement uses TRBV9 and TRBJ1-6, with 7 nucleotides matching TRBD1. Germline V gives CDR1 SGDLS, CDR2 YYNGEE. J gave up 10 bases and V 0 bases, and 1 base lay outside the gene matches. CDR3 size: 13 residues. CDR3 nucleotides: TGTGCCAGCAGCGTAGGACAGGGATCACCCCTCCACTTT. This sequence encodes CASSVGQGSPLHF.

This chain connects TRBV11-3 to TRBJ1-1, with 10 nucleotides matching TRBD1. V lost 3 bases to trimming and J lost 2 bases; unmatched junction nucleotides: 0. Germline V gives CDR1 SGHNT, CDR2 YENEEA. This CDR3 has 14 amino acids. Written as DNA, the CDR3 is TGTGCCAGCAGCTTGACAGGGGGCAACACTGAAGCTTTCTTT. It translates to CASSLTGGNTEAFF. Based on the CDR3 plus reference TRBV11-3 and TRBJ1-1, the full variable domain is EAGVVQSPRYKIIEKKQPVAFWCNPISGHNTLYWYLQNLGQGPELLIRYENEEAVDDSQLPKDRFSAERLKGVDSTLKIQPAELGDSAVYLCASSLTGGNTEAFFGQGTRLTVV.

The V and J genes are TRBV15 and TRBJ1-5; D gene uncertain. Germline V gene data show CDR1 as LNHNV and CDR2 as YYDKDF (reference sequence). The CDR3 sequence is 14 residues long. Between the trimmed V and J ends, which lost 0 bases and 5 bases, there was a span of 8 bases. CDR3: CATSREANDQPQHF. The CDR3 nucleotides are TGTGCCACCAGCAGAGAGGCCAATGATCAGCCCCAGCATTTT.

This clone was detected once. V is TRBV15 and J is TRBJ1-2, with D uncertain. Germline CDR1 is LNHNV and CDR2 is YYDKDF (reference sequence). This CDR3 is 11 amino acids long. The V end was cut by 3 bases, the J end by 9 bases, with 8 bases between. The CDR3 DNA follows: TGTGCCACCAGCAGTGGAGGCAGCTACACCTTC. It yields the protein CATSSGGSYTF.

This chain joins TRBV25-1 and TRBJ2-2; tentative D call: TRBD1 (6 bases). This CDR3 has 14 residues. Germline assignment: CDR1 MGHDK and CDR2 SYGVNS. V gave up 6 bases and J gave up 5 bases, with 13 bases separating them. As DNA, the CDR3 is TGTGCCAGCAGAGCCGGGACACTTACCGGGGAGCTGTTTTTT. Amino acid sequence: CASRAGTLTGELFF.

This clone was detected a few times. The rearrangement joins TRBV23-1 to TRBJ2-3; 9 nucleotides line up with TRBD2. Being an ORF, TRBV23-1 has a function that is uncertain. The CDR3 is 16 residues long. The junction had 4 bases not matched to a gene; V was cut back by 0 bases and J by 3 bases. CDR3 coding DNA: TGCGCCAGCAGTCAATCGAGGCTAGCGGGGACAGATACGCAGTATTTT. This gives the protein CASSQSRLAGTDTQYF.

The V and J genes are TRBV29-1 and TRBJ2-2; D may match TRBD1 or TRBD2 (7 bases each). The germline gives CDR1 SQVTM, CDR2 ANQGSEA. The CDR3 consists of 13 residues. V lost 3 bases and J lost 7, with 12 bases in between. CDR3 coding DNA: TGCAGCGTTGATGTCAGGGGGGGCGGGGAGCTGTTTTTT. This encodes CSVDVRGGGELFF.

The chain uses TRBV5-6 and TRBJ2-3; D perhaps matches TRBD2 (6 bases). Germline V gene lookup returns CDR1 SGHDT and CDR2 YYEEEE. The CDR3 loop spans 18 amino acids. V shed 3 bases and J shed 9 bases, with 29 bases lying between them. This CDR3 reads CASSWAPLGVEVRGTQYF. Written as DNA, the CDR3 is TGTGCCAGCAGCTGGGCCCCGTTAGGGGTAGAGGTGCGGGGCACGCAGTATTTT. Together with reference TRBV5-6 and TRBJ2-3, the CDR3 gives the full variable domain: DAGVTQSPTHLIKTRGQQVTLRCSPKSGHDTVSWYQQALGQGPQFIFQYYEEEERQRGNFPDRFSGHQFPNYSSELNVNALLLGDSALYLCASSWAPLGVEVRGTQYFGPGTRLTVL.

The rearrangement links TRBV7-8 to TRBJ1-5; D perhaps matches TRBD1 (5 bases). Trimming removed 1 base at V and 6 bases at J, with 10 bases between. CDR3 size: 14 residues. In germline, CDR1 is SGHVS, CDR2 FQNEAQ. In DNA form, the CDR3 reads TGTGCCAGCAGCTTAGATGAGGGGAGTCAGCCCCAGCATTTT. Its translation: CASSLDEGSQPQHF.

In its sample, this clone was seen a few times. The CDR3 nucleotides read TGTGCCAGCAGCTTGAACAGGGTGGAGTCACCCCTCCACTTT. Residues: CASSLNRVESPLHF. V gene TRBV5-4 combines with J gene TRBJ1-6; a possible D gene is TRBD1 (6 bases). The CDR3 consists of 14 residues. V lost 1 base, J lost 10 bases, and 12 bases lay in between. In germline, CDR1 is SGHNT, CDR2 YYREEE (reference sequence).

This chain uses TRBV19 with TRBJ1-5; D ambiguous. Germline-derived CDR1 and CDR2 are LNHDA and SQIVND (reference sequence). V was pared by 3 bases and J by 3 bases, with 12 bases between. The CDR3 totals 15 residues. The DNA of the CDR3 is TGTGCCAGTAGTATTACCCGCACTTTCAATCAGCCCCAGCATTTT. This gives the protein CASSITRTFNQPQHF.

CDR3 coding DNA: TGTGCCAGCAGCTTATCGCACGATGGGCAGTACTTC. This gives the protein CASSLSHDGQYF. The chain joins TRBV7-2 to TRBJ2-7, with D unresolved. The CDR3 has 12 amino acids. CDR1 and CDR2 from the germline V gene are SGHTA and FQGNSA. Trimming shortened V by 2 bases and J by 9 bases, and 11 bases separated the two germline ends.

This clone was counted a few times. The chain uses TRBV13 and TRBJ1-5; perhaps TRBD1 as D (5 bases). V lost 4 bases and J lost 6, with 7 bases in between. The CDR3 consists of 12 residues. Per the germline V gene, CDR1 is PRHDT and CDR2 is FYEKMQ (reference sequence). The DNA for the CDR3 is TGTGCCAGCAGCTCCGGGGCTCAGCCCCAGCATTTT. It yields the protein CASSSGAQPQHF.

This chain joins TRBV15 and TRBJ1-1; D possibly corresponds to TRBD1 (6 bases). The germline V and J ends were trimmed by 1 base and 1 base, with 16 bases remaining between them. This CDR3 has 17 residues. Germline V gives CDR1 LNHNV, CDR2 YYDKDF (reference sequence). The CDR3 bases are TGTGCCACCAGCAGAGGGGGGGGCAGAGCGGGGAACACTGAAGCTTTCTTT. Amino acid sequence: CATSRGGGRAGNTEAFF.

The CDR3 DNA is TGTGCCAGCATTGGAGCGGGGGGTCACTACAATGAGCAGTTCTTC. Its protein product is CASIGAGGHYNEQFF. The gene calls are TRBV6-5 and TRBJ2-1; 9 nucleotides agree with TRBD2. J gave up 3 bases and V 7 bases, and 7 bases lay outside the gene matches. Germline CDR1 and CDR2: MNHEY and SVGAGI. This CDR3 has 15 residues.

The chain is built from TRBV30 and TRBJ2-4; D possibly matches TRBD1 or TRBD2 (5 bases each). The CDR3 runs to 16 residues. Germline V gene lookup returns CDR1 GTSNPN and CDR2 SVGIG (reference sequence). Trimming pared 0 bases from V and 4 bases from J, leaving 16 bases between. CDR3 in amino acids: CAWSVPGRTMKNIQYF. CDR3 nucleotides: TGTGCCTGGAGTGTACCGGGACGGACGATGAAAAACATTCAGTACTTC.

The V and J genes are TRBV2 and TRBJ2-3, with a possible D match to TRBD2 (6 bases). CDR3 length equals 14 residues. Germline-derived CDR1 and CDR2 are SNHLY and FYNNEI. The ends were cut back, 3 bases at V and 2 bases at J, with 9 bases in the middle. In nucleotides, the CDR3 is TGTGCCAGCAGTGACCCTAGCGACACAGATACGCAGTATTTT. Its translation: CASSDPSDTDTQYF.

J is TRBJ1-6 and V is TRBV4-2, with unresolved D. Germline values: CDR1 LGHNA, CDR2 YNFKEQ. This CDR3 is 13 amino acids long. The ends were cut back, 3 bases at V and 3 bases at J, with 3 bases in the middle. CDR3 loop: CASSQGYNSPLHF. CDR3 sequence (DNA): TGTGCCAGCAGCCAGGGCTATAATTCACCCCTCCACTTT.

The rearrangement uses TRBV7-9 and TRBJ2-3; no reliable D call. Trimming removed 5 bases at V and 6 bases at J, with 9 bases between. CDR1 is SEHNR and CDR2 is FQNEAQ in the germline V gene (reference sequence). This CDR3 contains 12 residues. The CDR3 spells CASSGTPDTQYF. The CDR3 DNA follows: TGTGCCAGCAGCGGAACCCCTGATACGCAGTATTTT.

The chain is built from TRBV10-3 and TRBJ1-2; 7 bases match TRBD1. This CDR3 is built from 15 residues. Germline CDR1 is ENHRY and CDR2 is SYGVKD. After removal of 11 bases from V and 0 bases from J, the junction contained 12 bases not matched to a gene. In DNA, the CDR3 is TGTGCCGTCTTCACCGGGACAGCGTCTAACTATGGCTACACCTTC. This sequence encodes CAVFTGTASNYGYTF.

The chain combines TRBV5-1 with TRBJ2-5; D gene unclear. This CDR3 region has 14 residues. Germline V gene sequence: CDR1 SGHRS, CDR2 YFSETQ. V was trimmed by 0 bases and J by 5 bases, leaving 11 bases between them. The DNA for the CDR3 is TGCGCCAGCAGCTTGGATGTAGGCCGGGAGACCCAGTACTTC. Translation: CASSLDVGRETQYF.

V usage is TRBV15 and J usage is TRBJ2-7, with D maybe TRBD1 (6 bases). The CDR3 is 15 residues long. V dropped 4 bases and J dropped 3 bases, with 16 bases sitting between them. The germline gives CDR1 LNHNV, CDR2 YYDKDF (reference sequence). The CDR3 protein is CATSNVQGLGYEQYF. CDR3 DNA: TGTGCCACCAGCAACGTCCAGGGGCTCGGCTACGAGCAGTACTTC.

This clone showed up just a few times. At the DNA level, this CDR3 is encoded by other sequences in the same sample as well. This rearrangement joins TRBV5-1 to TRBJ2-3; no clear D. Trimming took off 0 bases at V and 0 bases at J, with 8 bases between the two ends. The germline V gene encodes CDR1 SGHRS and CDR2 YFSETQ. The CDR3 is made up of 15 amino acids. CDR3 residues: CASSLAVGSTDTQYF. CDR3 DNA sequence: TGCGCCAGCAGCTTGGCAGTGGGGAGCACAGATACGCAGTATTTT.

The table lists this clone with a few counts. This rearrangement joins TRBV27 to TRBJ1-1; 8 bases agree with TRBD1. Germline CDR1 is MNHEY and CDR2 is SMNVEV (reference sequence). The length of the CDR3 is 14 residues. J was trimmed by 2 bases and V by 2 bases; bases with no gene match: 1. The CDR3 DNA is TGTGCCAGCAGTTTAACAGGGGGAAACACTGAAGCTTTCTTT. Translated, it gives CASSLTGGNTEAFF.

The J gene is TRBJ1-2, the V gene TRBV29-1, with D uncertain. This CDR3 is 14 amino acids long. Trimming shortened V by 4 bases and J by 0 bases, and 12 bases separated the two germline ends. Germline-derived CDR1 and CDR2 are SQVTM and ANQGSEA. The CDR3 region is CSVVSRGANYGYTF. The CDR3 nucleotides read TGCAGCGTTGTCTCACGCGGGGCTAACTATGGCTACACCTTC.

A few counts support this clone. The rearrangement joins TRBV11-2 to TRBJ1-1; D is ambiguous. CDR1 is SGHAT, CDR2 FQNNGV, per germline. The CDR3 contains 14 residues. V was cut by 0 bases and J by 7 bases, with 12 bases left in between. The CDR3 here is CASSLEGQRNEAFF. The CDR3 region has the DNA TGTGCCAGCAGCTTAGAGGGCCAGCGGAATGAAGCTTTCTTT.

The chain joins TRBV5-6 to TRBJ1-5; TRBD1 might be the D (5 bases). This CDR3 is 15 amino acids long. V was pared by 4 bases and J by 7 bases, with 18 bases between. Germline CDR1 and CDR2: SGHDT and YYEEEE. The DNA for the CDR3 is TGTGCCAGCAGCACGGGACTACAGGAGGGCCAGCCCCAGCATTTT. It translates to CASSTGLQEGQPQHF.

The chain employs TRBV11-2 and TRBJ2-7; tentatively, D is TRBD1 (7 bases). CDR3 length equals 16 residues. The V end lost 6 bases, the J end lost 2 bases, and 20 bases lay between the germline ends. Germline V gene data show CDR1 as SGHAT and CDR2 as FQNNGV. CDR3 amino acids: CASRLAVRQGPYEQYF. The CDR3 nucleotides are TGTGCCAGCAGACTAGCCGTCCGACAGGGACCCTACGAGCAGTACTTC.

This clone came up a few times. The chain carries TRBV15 and TRBJ2-3; D is unresolved. The germline V gene has CDR1 LNHNV and CDR2 YYDKDF (reference sequence). This CDR3 contains 14 residues. V lost 0 bases and J lost 7, with 11 bases in between. The CDR3 bases are TGTGCCACCAGCAGAGACCAACTGCCGTATACGCAGTATTTT. It specifies CATSRDQLPYTQYF.